This is a list of T cell receptor beta chains from one sample in a study of memory CD4+ T cells and cytomegalovirus serostatus. The assay was immunoSEQ multiplex PCR, and TCRdb's table has in-frame clones only and misses some. This repertoire shows about 38,000 clones, roughly 85% found once; its top ten account for about 5.8%. Sample: memory CD4+ T cells from blood. The receptors come from an adult in good health and CMV-seropositive. Each CDR3 is given without its conserved first and last residue. Rows may omit the clone size; those that give it use once, few, many or a size class.

NA,TRBV6-1,TRBJ2-1,ASRRGQGGPNEQF
once,TRBV5-5,TRBJ1-4,ASSQTGQDNEKLF
NA,TRBV6-5,TRBJ2-7,ASQSGTGLYEQY
NA,TRBV7-2,TRBJ2-2,ASSPRGGRSGELF
NA,TRBV19,TRBJ2-7,ASSIGGGTAYEQY
NA,TRBV5-1,TRBJ2-5,ASSPGSQETQY
NA,TRBV4-3,TRBJ2-1,ASSQDFDTSGFGNEQF
NA,TRBV7-8,TRBJ1-5,ASSGRTGPYRQPQH
few,TRBV5-1,TRBJ1-1,ASSFQGGGTEAF
few,TRBV6-1,TRBJ1-2,ASSRAPNYGYT
medium-sized,TRBV25-1,TRBJ1-2,ASSEGGLRDNVGGYT
NA,TRBV14,TRBJ1-6,ASSQDGGFVSPLH
once,TRBV18,TRBJ2-5,ASSPPARSETQY
NA,TRBV28,TRBJ2-1,ASSRLNEQF
NA,TRBV9,TRBJ1-3,ASSEGVRTSGNTIY
NA,TRBV6-5,TRBJ2-1,ASSYFAGSYNEQF
NA,TRBV7-2,TRBJ2-1,ASSFGQAHNEQF
NA,TRBV5-4,TRBJ2-3,ASSSGEGGGTDTQY
NA,TRBV27,TRBJ1-5,ASRLREGASNQPQH
NA,TRBV4-2,TRBJ1-3,ASSPYEGEGGNTIY
NA,TRBV29-1,TRBJ1-3,SVKEGNTIY
NA,TRBV11-1,TRBJ2-1,ASSNLGTVNEQF
NA,TRBV7-2,TRBJ2-1,ASSPYNEQF
NA,TRBV5-6,TRBJ1-1,ASSLEVYAGQDTEAF
few,TRBV5-8,TRBJ2-5,ASSLGARSSSKETQY
NA,TRBV19,TRBJ2-3,ASRPSPTDTQY
NA,TRBV29-1,TRBJ2-3,SVANPRTSGRGTDTQY